Presented here are 28 T cell receptor beta chains from one specimen sequenced in a study of lymphopenia after photon versus proton radiotherapy. Some clones are missing from TCRdb's copy, which holds only in-frame ones; the method was immunoSEQ multiplex PCR. This sample carries some 31,000 clones, 84% of them seen once, and the ten largest clones take roughly 15%. This specimen was peripheral blood, taken from a patient treated with proton-based radiotherapy. These receptors all stem from a woman aged 65 to 85 with pancreatic cancer.

As for this clone: Other DNA variants within this sample encode the same CDR3. This chain uses TRBV21-1 with TRBJ2-7; the listed D gene, TRBD2, was not tested against the DNA. TRBV21-1 is designated a pseudogene. The length of the CDR3 is 16 residues. The CDR3 coding sequence is TGTGCCAGCAGCAAGGTCCCTAGCGGGATCTCCTACGAGCAGTACTTC. This sequence encodes CASSKVPSGISYEQYF.

Note on this clone: At one end, the junction sequence differs from germline, possibly due to a read error. The rearrangement uses TRBV7-7 and TRBJ2-1; 8 bases match TRBD1. The CDR3 has 16 residues. Germline V CDR1 and CDR2: SSHAT, FNYEAQ (reference sequence). CDR3 DNA sequence: TGTGCTAGCAGCCCCGGACAGGGACTCCGCGGGGATGAGCAGTTCTTC. As protein: CASSPGQGLRGDEQFF.

This rearrangement joins TRBV19 to TRBJ1-1; D gene ambiguous. V lost 0 bases and J lost 5, with 16 bases in between. This CDR3 region has 16 residues. Germline V gene sequence: CDR1 LNHDA, CDR2 SQIVND (reference sequence). The CDR3 reads CASSIDLAPTLTEAFF. The CDR3 nucleotides are TGTGCCAGTAGTATAGATCTGGCGCCAACTTTAACTGAAGCTTTCTTT.

The chain recombines TRBV25-1 with TRBJ1-4, with D tentatively TRBD1 (5 bases). This CDR3 region has 16 residues. Germline V gene sequence: CDR1 MGHDK, CDR2 SYGVNS. Trimming took off 5 bases at V and 6 bases at J, with 19 bases between the two ends. CDR3 region: CASSPTDLGLDEKLFF. CDR3 sequence (DNA): TGTGCCAGCAGTCCGACAGACTTGGGGCTGGATGAAAAACTGTTTTTT. Filled out from reference TRBV25-1 and TRBJ1-4, the complete variable domain reads EADIYQTPRYLVIGTGKKITLECSQTMGHDKMYWYQQDPGMELHLIHYSYGVNSTEKGDLSSESTVSRIRTEHFPLTLESARPSHTSQYLCASSPTDLGLDEKLFFGSGTQLSVL.

The sample holds a few counts of this clone. This chain joins TRBV5-1 and TRBJ2-5, with D hard to call. The CDR3 has 12 amino acids. V was trimmed by 4 bases and J by 3 bases, leaving 7 bases between them. CDR1 and CDR2 (germline): SGHRS, YFSETQ. For the CDR3, the DNA is TGCGCCAGCAGCCCAAACAAAGAGACCCAGTACTTC. Amino acid sequence: CASSPNKETQYF.

J is TRBJ1-6 and V is TRBV27; D ambiguous. Per the germline V gene, CDR1 is MNHEY and CDR2 is SMNVEV (reference sequence). V lost 4 bases and J 10 bases, leaving 17 bases between the germline ends. The CDR3 is made up of 15 amino acids. CDR3 bases: TGTGCCAGCAGTTCCCCGGGAGGGTGGGGATCACCCCTCCACTTT. Its translation: CASSSPGGWGSPLHF.

The chain combines TRBV27 with TRBJ1-2, with a weak D call TRBD1 (6 bases). V was shortened by 6 bases and J by 7 bases, with 18 bases between the two germline ends. This CDR3 spans 14 amino acids. The germline V gene encodes CDR1 MNHEY and CDR2 SMNVEV (reference sequence). CDR3 sequence: CASRTLKGVGGYTF. The DNA of the CDR3 is TGTGCCAGCAGAACTCTTAAGGGGGTTGGTGGCTACACCTTC.

The chain is built from TRBV19 and TRBJ2-7; no definite D call. V lost 8 bases and J lost 2, with 13 bases in between. Germline V gene lookup returns CDR1 LNHDA and CDR2 SQIVND (reference sequence). This CDR3 comprises 13 residues. The CDR3 reads CASGKDATYEQYF. Here the CDR3 DNA reads TGTGCCAGTGGAAAGGACGCGACCTACGAGCAGTACTTC. The full variable domain, with the rest looked up from reference TRBV19 and TRBJ2-7, is DGGITQSPKYLFRKEGQNVTLSCEQNLNHDAMYWYRQDPGQGLRLIYYSQIVNDFQKGDIAEGYSVSREKKESFPLTVTSAQKNPTAFYLCASGKDATYEQYFGPGTRLTVT.

The gene calls are TRBV6-1 and TRBJ2-1; weak D call: TRBD1 (5 bases). Germline assignment: CDR1 MNHNS and CDR2 SASEGT. This CDR3 region has 15 residues. V was cut by 7 bases and J by 4 bases, with 17 bases left in between. This CDR3 is CASTVGRAGYNEQFF. The DNA of the CDR3 is TGTGCCAGCACCGTCGGCAGGGCAGGGTACAATGAGCAGTTCTTC.

This clone was detected only a few times. The V and J genes are TRBV27 and TRBJ2-3, with 8 bases matching TRBD2. The germline CDR1 and CDR2 sequences are MNHEY and SMNVEV (reference sequence). The CDR3 runs to 16 residues. The V segment lost 0 bases and the J segment 6 bases; nucleotides outside the gene matches: 8. The CDR3 loop is CASSLSLAGRGDTQYF. The CDR3 DNA is TGTGCCAGCAGTTTATCGCTAGCGGGCCGAGGGGATACGCAGTATTTT.

The chain uses TRBV15 and TRBJ2-5, with D possibly matching TRBD1 (6 bases). The CDR3 totals 13 residues. In germline, CDR1 is LNHNV, CDR2 YYDKDF (reference sequence). Trimming took off 5 bases at V and 2 bases at J, with 9 bases between the two ends. CDR3 sequence reads: CATSSRGQETQYF. CDR3 sequence (DNA): TGTGCCACCAGCTCGAGGGGGCAAGAGACCCAGTACTTC.

This chain connects TRBV10-3 to TRBJ2-3, with D possibly being TRBD2 (7 bases). The CDR3 has 15 residues. The germline V gene encodes CDR1 ENHRY and CDR2 SYGVKD. V was trimmed by 4 bases and J by 5 bases, leaving 16 bases between them. This CDR3 is CAISAGRGSGDTQYF. CDR3 in DNA: TGTGCCATCAGTGCGGGGAGGGGGAGTGGAGATACGCAGTATTTT.

This clone was detected a few times. The V and J genes are TRBV10-1 and TRBJ1-3; no reliable D call. Germline V gene data show CDR1 as WNHNN and CDR2 as SYGVQD (reference sequence). This CDR3 has 10 residues. V gave up 8 bases and J gave up 4 bases, with 3 bases separating them. The CDR3 bases are TGCGCCAGCCAAGGAAACACCATATATTTT. Its translation is CASQGNTIYF.

The genes are TRBV9 and TRBJ2-1; no definite D call. With 4 bases removed from V and 3 bases from J, the gap between germline ends came to 14 bases. Germline CDR1 SGDLS, CDR2 YYNGEE. This CDR3 has 15 amino acids. The CDR3 protein is CASSPQEIYYNEQFF. DNA for the CDR3: TGTGCCAGCAGCCCGCAGGAGATATACTACAATGAGCAGTTCTTC.

The rearrangement joins TRBV6-5 to TRBJ2-1, with a weak D call TRBD1 (7 bases). Germline CDR1 MNHEY, CDR2 SVGAGI. CDR3 length: 15 residues. The V end was cut by 2 bases, the J end by 8 bases, with 16 bases between. The CDR3: CASSYLDRRRDEQFF. DNA of the CDR3: TGTGCCAGCAGTTACCTGGACAGGAGGAGGGATGAGCAGTTCTTC.

The chain joins TRBV30 to TRBJ2-1; 7 bases align to TRBD1. From germline, CDR1 is GTSNPN and CDR2 SVGIG (reference sequence). This CDR3 is built from 15 residues. V trimming: 1 base; J trimming: 4 bases; junction bases outside the gene matches: 7. The CDR3 region has the DNA TGTGCCTGGAGTGAAGGCAGGGGGAAATACAATGAGCAGTTCTTC. It is translated as CAWSEGRGKYNEQFF.

Concerning this clone itself: A junction boundary mismatches the germline segment, possibly from a read error. This chain uses TRBV30 with TRBJ1-1; the D is unclear. The CDR3 loop spans 14 amino acids. CDR1 and CDR2 from the germline V gene are GTSNPN and SVGIG (reference sequence). CDR3 DNA: TGTGCCTGGAGTGTAGGGCAGGTGAAGACTGAAGCTTTCTTT. Residues: CAWSVGQVKTEAFF.

The chain employs TRBV2 and TRBJ2-1, with 8 bases lining up with TRBD1. The germline V gene has CDR1 SNHLY and CDR2 FYNNEI. With 4 bases clipped from V and 0 bases from J, the junction kept 11 bases outside the gene matches. The CDR3 consists of 18 residues. The CDR3 loop reads CASSGQGSGSGSYNEQFF. Written as DNA, the CDR3 is TGTGCCAGCAGTGGACAGGGGTCAGGTAGCGGCTCCTACAATGAGCAGTTCTTC. Combining the CDR3 with reference TRBV2 and TRBJ2-1 gives the whole variable domain EPEVTQTPSHQVTQMGQEVILRCVPISNHLYFYWYRQILGQKVEFLVSFYNNEISEKSEIFDDQFSVERPDGSNFTLKIRSTKLEDSAMYFCASSGQGSGSGSYNEQFFGPGTRLTVL.

V is TRBV30 and J is TRBJ1-2; TRBD1 is a possible D gene (5 bases). This CDR3 has 12 residues. Germline CDR1 and CDR2: GTSNPN and SVGIG (reference sequence). Trimming shortened V by 3 bases and J by 8 bases, and 13 bases separated the two germline ends. CDR3 sequence reads: CAWSPGGEGYTF. DNA for the CDR3: TGTGCCTGGAGCCCGGGAGGGGAGGGCTACACCTTC. Looking up the rest from reference TRBV30 and TRBJ1-2 gives the full variable domain: SQTIHQWPATLVQPVGSPLSLECTVEGTSNPNLYWYRQAAGRGLQLLFYSVGIGQISSEVPQNLSASRPQDRQFILSSKKLLLSDSGFYLCAWSPGGEGYTFGSGTRLTVV.

The chain links TRBV6-4 to TRBJ1-4, with D perhaps TRBD1 (6 bases). V was trimmed by 6 bases and J by 8 bases, leaving 16 bases between them. This CDR3 is 14 amino acids long. Per the germline V gene, CDR1 is MRHNA and CDR2 is SNTAGT. CDR3 bases: TGTGCCAGCAGCGCACAGGGAGGGGAGGAAAAACTGTTTTTT. It is translated as CASSAQGGEEKLFF.

The chain joins TRBV5-1 to TRBJ2-5; D gene unclear. The J call may be faulty, since TRBJ2-7 better matches the DNA end. Germline V gene lookup returns CDR1 SGHRS and CDR2 YFSETQ. The CDR3 loop spans 11 amino acids. CDR3 region: CASSSSYEQYF. The DNA of the CDR3 is TGCGCCAGCAGCTCTTCCTACGAGCAGTACTTC.

The rearrangement joins TRBV5-1 to TRBJ2-1; the D is unclear. The CDR3 sequence is 15 residues long. CDR1 and CDR2 (germline): SGHRS, YFSETQ. V dropped 4 bases and J dropped 7 bases, with 18 bases sitting between them. The chain's CDR3 is CASSTPKGWGNEQFF. The CDR3, as DNA: TGCGCCAGCAGCACTCCTAAGGGCTGGGGAAATGAGCAGTTCTTC.

This clone is judged medium-sized. The J gene is TRBJ1-1, the V gene TRBV30, with D possibly being TRBD1 (5 bases). V gave up 2 bases and J gave up 0 bases, with 19 bases separating them. CDR1 is GTSNPN, CDR2 SVGIG, per germline (reference sequence). This CDR3 has 17 residues. The CDR3 protein is CAWSLGRSGSLNTEAFF. The CDR3 DNA follows: TGTGCCTGGAGTCTGGGACGGTCCGGCAGCCTGAACACTGAAGCTTTCTTT. Supplemented by reference TRBV30 and TRBJ1-1, the full variable domain reads SQTIHQWPATLVQPVGSPLSLECTVEGTSNPNLYWYRQAAGRGLQLLFYSVGIGQISSEVPQNLSASRPQDRQFILSSKKLLLSDSGFYLCAWSLGRSGSLNTEAFFGQGTRLTVV.

This sequence joins TRBV30 and TRBJ1-6; D unresolved. Germline V gives CDR1 GTSNPN, CDR2 SVGIG (reference sequence). V shed 4 bases and J shed 5 bases, with 6 bases lying between them. The CDR3 is 12 residues long. CDR3 in DNA: TGTGCCTGGACCGGGGATAATTCACCCCTCCACTTT. It specifies CAWTGDNSPLHF.

The chain employs TRBV5-4 and TRBJ1-6; D ambiguous. The CDR3 has 16 residues. Germline CDR1 reads SGHNT; CDR2 reads YYREEE (reference sequence). Between the trimmed V and J ends, which lost 1 base and 7 bases, there was a span of 15 bases. CDR3 sequence reads: CASSLSRAEPNSPLHF. DNA for the CDR3: TGTGCCAGCAGCTTGTCGAGGGCCGAGCCGAATTCACCCCTCCACTTT.

Notes on this clone: The junction departs from germline at one end; a sequencing error may be responsible. V and J are TRBV5-3 and TRBJ1-3; D is perhaps TRBD1 (5 bases). TRBV5-3 is flagged as an ORF with uncertain function. The CDR3 loop spans 15 amino acids. Written as DNA, the CDR3 is TGTGCCAGCAGCTTGACAGTATCCTCTGGAAACACCATATATTTT. It codes for CASSLTVSSGNTIYF.

This chain links TRBV5-6 with TRBJ2-7; a weak D match, TRBD2 (7 bases). Trimming stripped 2 bases from V and 9 bases from J, with 18 bases between. Germline values: CDR1 SGHDT, CDR2 YYEEEE. The CDR3 consists of 14 residues. In DNA form, the CDR3 reads TGTGCCAGCAGCTTACCTGCGGGGGCGCGGGGGCAGTACTTC. Amino acid sequence: CASSLPAGARGQYF.

The chain links TRBV27 to TRBJ2-2; 10 bases are a match to TRBD1. This CDR3 is built from 14 residues. V lost 8 bases, J lost 2 bases, and 2 bases stayed unmatched. Per the germline V gene, CDR1 is MNHEY and CDR2 is SMNVEV (reference sequence). This CDR3 is CASGDRGNTGELFF. The CDR3 DNA reads TGTGCCAGCGGGGACAGGGGAAACACCGGGGAGCTGTTTTTT.